This note documents a single TCR beta chain sequence. Antigen: not known. The CDR3 is 15 amino acids. With 1 base removed from V and 5 bases from J, the gap between germline ends came to 14 bases. Germline V gives CDR1 SGHNT, CDR2 YENEEA. This specimen belongs to a study of identifying expanded T cells in peripheral blood. Study-wide results and limits: Clone count variance between roughly 2-week samples rose with total template count. Around 1.2 clones differed between technical replicates, versus roughly 16 and 20 over time.

Sequencing used immunoSEQ multiplex PCR; TCRdb keeps in-frame clones, though not all of them. The sample includes about 110,000 clones, around 90% seen only once; the top ten take 7% to 9%. V usage is TRBV11-3 and J usage is TRBJ2-5, with D perhaps matching TRBD1 or TRBD2 (5 bases each). The sample comprised blood. This receptor was identified in a person between 18 and 69 years old in good health. DNA for the CDR3: TGTGCCAGCAGCTTAGGTCGGGGATCAGGGGAGACCCAGTACTTC. It specifies CASSLGRGSGETQYF.